A selection of T cell receptor beta chains follows, all from one sample in a study of control samples from healthy donors and cancer patients. Repertoires were generated with immunoSEQ multiplex PCR, while TCRdb's copy carries only in-frame clones and drops some. The sample gives 100,000 to 150,000 clones, over 80% of which show up once; 2.1% is in the top ten. Material: blood. Receptors originate from a woman in her forties or fifties in good health. Each CDR3 is given without its conserved first and last residue. The order of the fields is V gene, J gene, CDR3 protein.

>TRBV19|TRBJ1-4
ASSIRAAKGEKLF
>TRBV29-1|TRBJ1-2
SVSLNRGDGYT
>TRBV19|TRBJ2-5
ASRRLAVYQETQY
>TRBV6-5|TRBJ1-5
ASGGLGAGNQPQH
>TRBV9|TRBJ2-1
ASSVGRGTYNEQF
>TRBV25-1|TRBJ1-1
ASSGRGVPEAF
>TRBV7-6|TRBJ1-1
ASRPGGGPEAF
>TRBV7-9|TRBJ1-4
ASTEQGTNEKLF
>TRBV6-4|TRBJ2-1
ASSGDGTSNEQF
>TRBV9|TRBJ2-3
ASSVSLYSSTDTQY
>TRBV19|TRBJ2-7
ATRDTYEQY
>TRBV10-3|TRBJ2-3
AISVDQGTQY
>TRBV10-3|TRBJ2-2
AIPKRGLAGSASTGELF
>TRBV2|TRBJ1-3
ASSLDSSGNTIY
>TRBV24-1|TRBJ2-3
ATSDPSGASTDTQY
>TRBV7-9|TRBJ2-3
ASRQPLLGTDTQY
>TRBV3-1/TRBV3-2|TRBJ2-5
ASSQRLAGQETQY
>TRBV27|TRBJ2-7
ASSSYEQY
>TRBV5-1|TRBJ1-4
ASSSSGEKLF
>TRBV5-4|TRBJ2-3
ASSQTGTDTQY
>TRBV7-9|TRBJ2-7
ASSPPIGQGAYEQY
>TRBV15|TRBJ2-3
ATSRDGGSTDTQY
>TRBV6-6|TRBJ2-4
ASGKGVIQY
>TRBV5-1|TRBJ1-1
ASSLGHQDILNTEAF
>TRBV9|TRBJ2-5
ASSVATDRGPQETQY
>TRBV5-1|TRBJ1-2
ASSLGGTGAPYGYT
>TRBV19|TRBJ1-1
ASSRDRVTMN